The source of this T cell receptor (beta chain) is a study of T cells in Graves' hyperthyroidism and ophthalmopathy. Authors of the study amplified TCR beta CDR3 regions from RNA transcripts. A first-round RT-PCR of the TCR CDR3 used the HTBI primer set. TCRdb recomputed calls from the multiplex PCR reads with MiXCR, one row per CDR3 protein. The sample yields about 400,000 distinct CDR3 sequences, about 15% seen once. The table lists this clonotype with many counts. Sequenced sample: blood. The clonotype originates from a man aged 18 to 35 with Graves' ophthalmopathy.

The CDR3 region is CASNGGLGYTF. The CDR3 DNA is TGTGCCAGCAACGGAGGTTTGGGCTACACCTTC. The chain is built from TRBV6-1 and TRBJ1-2; D remains unclear. CDR1 and CDR2 from the germline V gene are MNHNS and SASEGT. Trimming shortened V by 7 bases and J by 8 bases, and 11 bases separated the two germline ends. This CDR3 is built from 11 residues.